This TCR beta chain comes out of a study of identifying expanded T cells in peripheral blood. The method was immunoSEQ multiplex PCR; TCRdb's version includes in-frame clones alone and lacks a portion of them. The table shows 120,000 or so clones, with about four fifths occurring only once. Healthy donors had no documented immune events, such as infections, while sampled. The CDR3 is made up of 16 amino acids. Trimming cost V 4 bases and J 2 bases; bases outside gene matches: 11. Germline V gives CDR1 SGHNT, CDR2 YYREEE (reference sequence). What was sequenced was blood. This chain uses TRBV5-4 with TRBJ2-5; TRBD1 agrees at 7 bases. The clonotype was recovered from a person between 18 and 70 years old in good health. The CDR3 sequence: CASSMTGKGAQETQYF. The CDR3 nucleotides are TGTGCCAGCAGCATGACAGGGAAAGGTGCACAAGAGACCCAGTACTTC.